Listed here is a single T cell receptor beta chain. What it recognizes is unknown. Produced via immunoSEQ multiplex PCR; TCRdb's table is partial and in-frame only. The sample yields around 74,000 clones, roughly four fifths seen once. Germline lookup yields CDR1 LGHNA and CDR2 YNFKEQ. Trimming pared 0 bases from V and 5 bases from J, leaving 10 bases between. The CDR3 loop spans 15 amino acids. This sample was taken from a study of OX40 agonist ivuxolimab in advanced cancers. Across the whole study: Ivuxolimab, an agonist antibody against OX40 (CD134), was given to patients. Broader study findings: Expanded peripheral T-cell antigen specificity went undetermined. It was also the case that some nonresponders had low normalized T-cell clonal expansion. Among the least clonally expanded were partial responders at 0.1-3.0 mg/kg.

Material: CD4+ or CD8+ T cells sorted from blood, obtained in a trial of the OX40 agonist ivuxolimab. The sequence came from an adult with an advanced solid tumor such as melanoma, head and neck, liver or kidney cancer. J is TRBJ2-2 and V is TRBV4-2; possibly TRBD1 or TRBD2 for D (6 bases each). The CDR3 bases are TGTGCCAGCAGCCAAGATTGGGGGGCGACCGGGGAGCTGTTTTTT. Translated, it gives CASSQDWGATGELFF.